This TCR beta chain was retrieved from a study of T cell repertoires and HLA-DP antigens. Notes on this clone: Its antigen remains unknown.

Libraries were prepared by immunoSEQ multiplex PCR; TCRdb keeps only in-frame clonotypes and omits some of them. The sample includes over 100,000 clones, 92% of them seen just once. V lost 1 base and J lost 7, with 10 bases in between. CDR1 is KGHSH and CDR2 is LQKENI in the germline V gene. The CDR3 is 13 residues long. The chain has TRBV18 and TRBJ1-2, with D unresolved. This receptor was taken from a woman aged 18 to 35 in good health and CMV-seronegative. What was sequenced was CD4+ T cells from PBMCs. CDR3 coding DNA: TGTGCCAGCTCACCACAGGGCTCTAGTGGCTACACCTTC. This gives the protein CASSPQGSSGYTF.